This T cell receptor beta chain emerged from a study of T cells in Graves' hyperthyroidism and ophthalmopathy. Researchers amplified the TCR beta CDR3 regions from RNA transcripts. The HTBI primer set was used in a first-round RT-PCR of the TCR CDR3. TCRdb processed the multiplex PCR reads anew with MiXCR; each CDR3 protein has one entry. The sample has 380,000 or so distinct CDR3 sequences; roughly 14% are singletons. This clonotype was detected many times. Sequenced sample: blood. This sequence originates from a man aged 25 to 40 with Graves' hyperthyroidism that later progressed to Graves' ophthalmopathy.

The chain's CDR3 is CSASGTGNEKLFF. The CDR3 bases are TGCAGTGCTAGTGGGACAGGCAATGAAAAACTGTTTTTT. This chain joins TRBV20-1 and TRBJ1-4, with 8 bases fitting TRBD1. The V and J ends lost 3 bases and 5 bases, in that order; junction bases with no gene match: 2. The CDR3 is made up of 13 amino acids. Germline CDR1 reads DFQATT; CDR2 reads SNEGSKA (reference sequence).